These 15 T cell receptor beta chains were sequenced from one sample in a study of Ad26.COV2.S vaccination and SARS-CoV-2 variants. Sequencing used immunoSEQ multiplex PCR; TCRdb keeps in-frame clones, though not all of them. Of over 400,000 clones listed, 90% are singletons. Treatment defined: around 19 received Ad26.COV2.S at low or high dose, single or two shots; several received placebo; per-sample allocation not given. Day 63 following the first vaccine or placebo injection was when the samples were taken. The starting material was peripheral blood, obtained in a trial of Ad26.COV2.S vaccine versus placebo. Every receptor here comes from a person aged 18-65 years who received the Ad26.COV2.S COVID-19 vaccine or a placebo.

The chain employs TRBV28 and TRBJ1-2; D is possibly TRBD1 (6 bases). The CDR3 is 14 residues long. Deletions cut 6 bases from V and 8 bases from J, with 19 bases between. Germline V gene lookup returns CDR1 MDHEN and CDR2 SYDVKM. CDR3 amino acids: CASRKTGQLRGYTF. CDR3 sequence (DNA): TGTGCCAGCAGAAAAACAGGGCAGCTACGCGGCTACACCTTC.

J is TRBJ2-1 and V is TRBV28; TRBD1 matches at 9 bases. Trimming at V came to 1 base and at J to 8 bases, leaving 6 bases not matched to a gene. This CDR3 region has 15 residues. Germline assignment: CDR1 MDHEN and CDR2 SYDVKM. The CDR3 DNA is TGTGCCAGCAGTTTATTAAGGGACAGGGTTGATGAGCAGTTCTTC. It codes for CASSLLRDRVDEQFF.

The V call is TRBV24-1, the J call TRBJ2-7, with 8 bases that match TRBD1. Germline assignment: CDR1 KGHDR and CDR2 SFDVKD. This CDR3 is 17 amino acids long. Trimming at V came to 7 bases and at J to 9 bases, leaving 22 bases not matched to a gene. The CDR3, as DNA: TGTGCCACCAGGAGGGGACCGGGACAGGCAGGAGAGAACGCGCAGTACTTC. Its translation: CATRRGPGQAGENAQYF.

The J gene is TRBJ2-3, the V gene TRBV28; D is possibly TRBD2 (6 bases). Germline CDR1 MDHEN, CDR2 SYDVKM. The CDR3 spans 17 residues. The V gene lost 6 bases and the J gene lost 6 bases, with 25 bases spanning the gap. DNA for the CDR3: TGTGCCAGCAGCTCTGGGACTTTTCCCCGCTTCCAGGATACGCAGTATTTT. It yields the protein CASSSGTFPRFQDTQYF.

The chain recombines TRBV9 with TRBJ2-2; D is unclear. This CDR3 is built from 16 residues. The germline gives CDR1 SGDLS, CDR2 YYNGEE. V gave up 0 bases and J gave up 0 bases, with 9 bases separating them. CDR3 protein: CASSVEVAANTGELFF. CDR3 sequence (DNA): TGTGCCAGCAGCGTAGAGGTAGCAGCGAACACCGGGGAGCTGTTTTTT.

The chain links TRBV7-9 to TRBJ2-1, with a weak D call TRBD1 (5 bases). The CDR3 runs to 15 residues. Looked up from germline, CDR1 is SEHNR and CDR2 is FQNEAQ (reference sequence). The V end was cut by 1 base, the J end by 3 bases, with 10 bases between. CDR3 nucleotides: TGTGCCAGCAGCTTAGGGGGAAGGGGCTACAATGAGCAGTTCTTC. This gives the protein CASSLGGRGYNEQFF.

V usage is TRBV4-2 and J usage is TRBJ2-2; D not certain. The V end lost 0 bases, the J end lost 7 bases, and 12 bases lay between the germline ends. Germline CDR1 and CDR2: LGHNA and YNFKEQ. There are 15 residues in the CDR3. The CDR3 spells CASSQDLTTHGELFF. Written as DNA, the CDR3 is TGTGCCAGCAGCCAAGATCTAACGACCCACGGGGAGCTGTTTTTT.

CDR3 sequence: CASSARENYGYTF. In DNA form, the CDR3 reads TGTGCCAGCAGCGCAAGGGAAAACTATGGCTACACCTTC. The chain joins TRBV9 to TRBJ1-2, with D uncertain. CDR3 length: 13 amino acids. Germline V lookup: CDR1 SGDLS, CDR2 YYNGEE. Trimming shortened V by 3 bases and J by 2 bases, and 8 bases separated the two germline ends.

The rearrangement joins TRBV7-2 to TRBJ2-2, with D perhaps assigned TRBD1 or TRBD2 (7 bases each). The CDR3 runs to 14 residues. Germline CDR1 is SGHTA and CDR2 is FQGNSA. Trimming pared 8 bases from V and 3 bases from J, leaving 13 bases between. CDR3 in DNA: TGTGCCAGCCGGGCAGGGGGGGACACCGGGGAGCTGTTTTTT. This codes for CASRAGGDTGELFF.

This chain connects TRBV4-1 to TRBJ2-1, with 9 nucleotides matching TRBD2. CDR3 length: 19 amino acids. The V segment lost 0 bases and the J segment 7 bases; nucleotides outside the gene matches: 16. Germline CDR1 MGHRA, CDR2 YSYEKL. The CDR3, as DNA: TGCGCCAGCAGCCAAGATCTTTTGTTCGGCGGGAGGGCTTGGAATGAGCAGTTCTTC. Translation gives CASSQDLLFGGRAWNEQFF.

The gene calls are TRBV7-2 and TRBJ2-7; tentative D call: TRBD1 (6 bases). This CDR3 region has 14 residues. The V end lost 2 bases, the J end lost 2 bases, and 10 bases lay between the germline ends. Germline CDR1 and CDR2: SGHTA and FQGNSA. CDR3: CASSLLGAAYEQYF. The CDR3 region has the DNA TGTGCCAGCAGCTTACTGGGGGCGGCCTACGAGCAGTACTTC.

The CDR3 sequence: CAWSVRGRSGNEQFF. The CDR3 bases are TGTGCCTGGAGTGTACGGGGCAGGTCCGGGAATGAGCAGTTCTTC. The chain is built from TRBV30 and TRBJ2-1; D tentatively reads TRBD1 or TRBD2 (5 bases each). V dropped 0 bases and J dropped 7 bases, with 16 bases sitting between them. The CDR3 covers 15 residues. CDR1 and CDR2 from the germline V gene are GTSNPN and SVGIG (reference sequence).

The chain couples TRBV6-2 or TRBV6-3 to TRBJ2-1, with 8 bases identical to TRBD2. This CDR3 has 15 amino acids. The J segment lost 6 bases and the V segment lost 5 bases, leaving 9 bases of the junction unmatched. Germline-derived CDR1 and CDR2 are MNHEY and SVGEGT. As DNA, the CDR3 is TGTGCCAGCAGTAAGCGTAGCGGGATGGGCAATGAGCAGTTCTTC. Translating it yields CASSKRSGMGNEQFF.

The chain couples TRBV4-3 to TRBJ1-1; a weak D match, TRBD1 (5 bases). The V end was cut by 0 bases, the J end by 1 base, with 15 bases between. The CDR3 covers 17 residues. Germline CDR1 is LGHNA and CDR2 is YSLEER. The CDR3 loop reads CASSQEPIGRANTEAFF. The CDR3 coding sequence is TGCGCCAGCAGCCAAGAACCTATCGGCAGGGCGAACACTGAAGCTTTCTTT.

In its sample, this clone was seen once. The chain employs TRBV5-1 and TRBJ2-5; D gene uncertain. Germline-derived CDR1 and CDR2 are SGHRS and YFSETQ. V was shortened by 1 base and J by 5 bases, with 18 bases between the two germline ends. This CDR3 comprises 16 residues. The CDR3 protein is CASSLNTPSSRETQYF. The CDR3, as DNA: TGCGCCAGCAGCTTGAACACCCCGTCCAGCAGGGAGACCCAGTACTTC. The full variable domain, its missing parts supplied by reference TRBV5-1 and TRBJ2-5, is KAGVTQTPRYLIKTRGQQVTLSCSPISGHRSVSWYQQTPGQGLQFLFEYFSETQRNKGNFPGRFSGRQFSNSRSEMNVSTLELGDSALYLCASSLNTPSSRETQYFGPGTRLLVL.